Below, 24 T cell receptor beta chains from the same sample are listed, as sequenced in a study of CD8 T cells in ankylosing spondylitis. TCRdb ran MiXCR on the 5' RACE reads and lists one entry per CDR3 protein. The sample has 30,000 to 45,000 distinct CDR3 sequences, over 10% seen once. Sequencing used synovial fluid, either unsorted or a sorted T cell fraction (not recorded which). These receptors were taken from a male donor with ankylosing spondylitis.

This clonotype was counted at least ten times. V is TRBV6-4 and J is TRBJ2-3; 11 nucleotides match TRBD2. Trimming cost V 4 bases and J 5 bases; bases outside gene matches: 2. The CDR3 is made up of 14 amino acids. The V gene's germline CDR1 is MRHNA and CDR2 SNTAGT. The CDR3 DNA reads TGTGCCAGCAGTGGTCTAGCGGGAGGAGATACGCAGTATTTT. Its protein is CASSGLAGGDTQYF.

This clonotype was seen at least ten times. The rearrangement links TRBV29-1 to TRBJ1-2; tentatively, D is TRBD1 (5 bases). Germline CDR1 reads SQVTM; CDR2 reads ANQGSEA. V was trimmed by 7 bases and J by 8 bases, leaving 23 bases between them. This CDR3 region has 14 residues. As DNA, the CDR3 is TGCAGCGATAAATCCGGGACGGAGACGGAGGGCTACACCTTC. It is translated as CSDKSGTETEGYTF.

The J gene is TRBJ2-2, the V gene TRBV4-3, with TRBD1 matching 8 bases. Germline-derived CDR1 and CDR2 are LGHNA and YSLEER. The CDR3 extends over 15 amino acids. With V trimmed by 1 base and J by 7 bases, 5 bases remained unmatched. In DNA form, the CDR3 reads TGCGCCAGCAGCCAAGGGACAGGGACAGGCGGGGAGCTGTTTTTT. Protein: CASSQGTGTGGELFF.

This clonotype was counted a few times. V gene TRBV15 combines with J gene TRBJ1-3; D might be TRBD1 (5 bases). CDR3 length equals 20 residues. Germline lookup yields CDR1 LNHNV and CDR2 YYDKDF (reference sequence). Deletions cut 0 bases from V and 0 bases from J, with 21 bases between. CDR3 residues: CATSRDGGGRFMSSGNTIYF. In DNA form, the CDR3 reads TGTGCCACCAGCAGAGATGGTGGGGGAAGGTTTATGAGCTCTGGAAACACCATATATTTT.

The chain has TRBV20-1 and TRBJ1-2; 8 bases align to TRBD1. With V trimmed by 2 bases and J by 4 bases, 6 bases remained unmatched. This CDR3 region has 14 residues. The V gene's germline CDR1 is DFQATT and CDR2 SNEGSKA (reference sequence). CDR3 amino acids: CSARTTGTGYGYTF. The CDR3 DNA reads TGCAGTGCTAGAACCACCGGGACAGGCTATGGCTACACCTTC.

This clonotype was seen at least ten times. The gene calls are TRBV5-1 and TRBJ1-3, with D perhaps TRBD1 (5 bases). The CDR3 extends over 13 amino acids. The germline CDR1 and CDR2 sequences are SGHRS and YFSETQ. V was trimmed by 5 bases and J by 4 bases, leaving 10 bases between them. The CDR3, as DNA: TGCGCCAGCAGTCCGACAGTAGGAAACACCATATATTTT. This gives the protein CASSPTVGNTIYF.

The chain is built from TRBV30 and TRBJ2-2; unclear D gene. CDR3 length: 13 residues. The germline V gene encodes CDR1 GTSNPN and CDR2 SVGIG (reference sequence). The V gene lost 3 bases and the J gene lost 6 bases, with 11 bases spanning the gap. This chain's CDR3 is CAWRANPPGELFF. In DNA form, the CDR3 reads TGTGCCTGGAGAGCGAACCCCCCCGGGGAGCTGTTTTTT. The complete variable domain, with remaining parts taken from reference TRBV30 and TRBJ2-2, reads SQTIHQWPATLVQPVGSPLSLECTVEGTSNPNLYWYRQAAGRGLQLLFYSVGIGQISSEVPQNLSASRPQDRQFILSSKKLLLSDSGFYLCAWRANPPGELFFGEGSRLTVL.

This clonotype has only a few counts. V usage is TRBV6-2 or TRBV6-3 and J usage is TRBJ2-5, with TRBD2 matching 11 bases. The length of the CDR3 is 16 residues. Germline V gene sequence: CDR1 MNHEY, CDR2 SVGEGT. V lost 6 bases to trimming and J lost 5 bases; unmatched junction nucleotides: 11. CDR3 region: CASRKDVAGGRETQYF. The CDR3 DNA follows: TGTGCCAGCAGAAAGGATGTAGCGGGAGGGCGGGAGACCCAGTACTTC.

This clonotype has a count of ten or more. The V and J genes are TRBV7-6 and TRBJ2-5; possibly TRBD2 for D (5 bases). Trimming cost V 4 bases and J 4 bases, with 10 bases left between them. CDR1 is SGHVS, CDR2 FNYEAQ, per germline. This CDR3 is 13 amino acids long. Here the CDR3 DNA reads TGTGCCAGCAGCTACGGGATTCGAGAGACCCAGTACTTC. Amino acid sequence: CASSYGIRETQYF.

The sample holds a few counts of this clonotype. V usage is TRBV19 and J usage is TRBJ1-1; D remains unclear. V was shortened by 4 bases and J by 0 bases, with 9 bases between the two germline ends. The CDR3 consists of 14 residues. Looked up from germline, CDR1 is LNHDA and CDR2 is SQIVND (reference sequence). This CDR3 reads CASSRLTVNTEAFF. The CDR3 nucleotides are TGTGCCAGTAGTAGGCTAACGGTGAACACTGAAGCTTTCTTT.

This clonotype was found many times. The V call is TRBV7-9, the J call TRBJ2-2; 8 nucleotides line up with TRBD1. The germline V gene encodes CDR1 SEHNR and CDR2 FQNEAQ (reference sequence). This CDR3 contains 16 residues. V was clipped by 2 bases and J by 4 bases; unmatched bases: 6. The CDR3 spells CASSLTLQGGTGELFF. The CDR3 DNA follows: TGTGCCAGCAGCTTAACCCTACAGGGGGGCACCGGGGAGCTGTTTTTT.

This clonotype showed up just a few times. The chain uses TRBV6-4 and TRBJ2-7, with D possibly being TRBD1 (6 bases). The germline V gene has CDR1 MRHNA and CDR2 SNTAGT. The V and J ends lost 7 bases and 5 bases respectively, with 15 bases between them. The CDR3 has 13 residues. The CDR3 sequence: CASIIPGQHEQYF. CDR3 DNA sequence: TGTGCCAGCATTATCCCGGGACAACACGAGCAGTACTTC.

This clonotype was observed many times. This chain links TRBV20-1 with TRBJ2-3; D may be TRBD2 (6 bases). Germline V gene lookup returns CDR1 DFQATT and CDR2 SNEGSKA (reference sequence). The V end lost 0 bases, the J end lost 4 bases, and 14 bases lay between the germline ends. The CDR3 covers 15 residues. The DNA for the CDR3 is TGCAGTGCTAGAGATCCGGCTAGGGAGGCAGATACGCAGTATTTT. This translates into CSARDPAREADTQYF.

This clonotype was found a few times. The chain couples TRBV4-2 to TRBJ2-3; TRBD2 matches 10 bases. The trim removed 4 bases at V and 4 bases at J, leaving 11 bases unmatched. The CDR3 extends over 17 amino acids. The V gene's germline CDR1 is LGHNA and CDR2 YNFKEQ. The CDR3 DNA follows: TGTGCCAGCAGCCCCGGGTACGGGACTAGCGCTTCAGATACGCAGTATTTT. Its protein product is CASSPGYGTSASDTQYF.

The chain employs TRBV20-1 and TRBJ2-3; the match to TRBD1 covers 9 bases. Unmatched junction bases numbered 12, after V lost 3 bases and J lost 2 bases. CDR1 DFQATT and CDR2 SNEGSKA come from the germline V gene (reference sequence). The CDR3 is made up of 17 amino acids. The CDR3 DNA sequence: TGCAGTGCTAGGGACACTCCCCGGGACAGGGTCACAGATACGCAGTATTTT. Translating gives CSARDTPRDRVTDTQYF.

V usage is TRBV7-9 and J usage is TRBJ1-1, with TRBD1 matching over 8 bases. The CDR3 extends over 16 amino acids. Germline V gene sequence: CDR1 SEHNR, CDR2 FQNEAQ (reference sequence). J was trimmed by 1 base and V by 5 bases; bases with no gene match: 9. CDR3 DNA sequence: TGTGCCAGCAGCCAACCAGGACAGGGATGGAACACTGAAGCTTTCTTT. Translating it yields CASSQPGQGWNTEAFF.

This clonotype was counted many times. The J gene is TRBJ2-7, the V gene TRBV11-2; D remains unclear. V shed 1 base and J shed 4 bases, with 2 bases lying between them. CDR3 length equals 11 residues. The germline V gene encodes CDR1 SGHAT and CDR2 FQNNGV. The CDR3 reads CASSLAYEQYF. CDR3 nucleotides: TGTGCCAGCAGCTTAGCGTACGAGCAGTACTTC.

This clonotype occurred a few times. The chain has TRBV20-1 and TRBJ2-1; 9 nucleotides match TRBD2. The V gene's germline CDR1 is DFQATT and CDR2 SNEGSKA (reference sequence). CDR3 length equals 15 residues. V lost 3 bases, J lost 3 bases, and 6 bases stayed unmatched. CDR3 sequence: CSARASGMDYNEQFF. The CDR3 DNA reads as TGCAGTGCTAGGGCTAGCGGGATGGACTACAATGAGCAGTTCTTC.

This clonotype was recorded at least ten times. The chain joins TRBV2 to TRBJ2-7, with 7 bases fitting TRBD2. CDR1 and CDR2 from the germline V gene are SNHLY and FYNNEI. V lost 6 bases and J lost 0; bases outside the gene matches: 8. This CDR3 is 15 amino acids long. CDR3 sequence reads: CASSPGRTSSYEQYF. For the CDR3, the DNA is TGTGCCAGCAGCCCCGGGAGGACGAGCTCCTACGAGCAGTACTTC. The full variable domain, in which reference TRBV2 and TRBJ2-7 provide the parts outside the CDR3, is EPEVTQTPSHQVTQMGQEVILRCVPISNHLYFYWYRQILGQKVEFLVSFYNNEISEKSEIFDDQFSVERPDGSNFTLKIRSTKLEDSAMYFCASSPGRTSSYEQYFGPGTRLTVT.

This chain connects TRBV28 to TRBJ2-2, with TRBD2 matching 7 bases. Germline CDR1 is MDHEN and CDR2 is SYDVKM. The V and J ends lost 3 bases and 6 bases, in that order; junction bases with no gene match: 7. The CDR3 length is 15 residues. CDR3 in amino acids: CASSFGGGHSGELFF. The CDR3 nucleotides read TGTGCCAGCAGTTTCGGGGGAGGGCATTCCGGGGAGCTGTTTTTT.

This clonotype was observed many times. The chain has TRBV12-3 or TRBV12-4 and TRBJ2-2, with D perhaps TRBD2 (6 bases). V lost 3 bases and J 6 bases, leaving 11 bases between the germline ends. This CDR3 is built from 14 residues. CDR3 protein: CASSLEGRAGELFF. CDR3 bases: TGTGCCAGCAGTTTGGAGGGGCGCGCCGGGGAGCTGTTTTTT.

V gene TRBV5-1 combines with J gene TRBJ2-2; perhaps TRBD2 as D (5 bases). Trimming took off 1 base at V and 4 bases at J, with 14 bases between the two ends. This CDR3 contains 16 residues. Germline-derived CDR1 and CDR2 are SGHRS and YFSETQ. The CDR3 DNA is TGCGCCAGCAGCTTGATGGCTAGCTGGCCCACCGGGGAGCTGTTTTTT. Translated, it gives CASSLMASWPTGELFF.

This sequence joins TRBV4-2 and TRBJ1-1; D not resolved. Between the trimmed V and J ends, which lost 3 bases and 5 bases, there was a span of 13 bases. The germline V gene encodes CDR1 LGHNA and CDR2 YNFKEQ. The CDR3 runs 14 residues. The CDR3 spells CASSHERVTTEAFF. The CDR3 coding sequence is TGTGCCAGCAGCCATGAAAGGGTAACGACTGAAGCTTTCTTT.

In this sample, this clonotype turned up many times. The chain links TRBV12-3 or TRBV12-4 to TRBJ1-2; 10 positions match TRBD1. V was clipped by 6 bases and J by 8 bases; unmatched bases: 15. The CDR3 runs 16 residues. The CDR3 nucleotides read TGTGCCAGCAGCCTAGAGTATGGGGACAGGGGAGGAGGCTACACCTTC. Protein: CASSLEYGDRGGGYTF.